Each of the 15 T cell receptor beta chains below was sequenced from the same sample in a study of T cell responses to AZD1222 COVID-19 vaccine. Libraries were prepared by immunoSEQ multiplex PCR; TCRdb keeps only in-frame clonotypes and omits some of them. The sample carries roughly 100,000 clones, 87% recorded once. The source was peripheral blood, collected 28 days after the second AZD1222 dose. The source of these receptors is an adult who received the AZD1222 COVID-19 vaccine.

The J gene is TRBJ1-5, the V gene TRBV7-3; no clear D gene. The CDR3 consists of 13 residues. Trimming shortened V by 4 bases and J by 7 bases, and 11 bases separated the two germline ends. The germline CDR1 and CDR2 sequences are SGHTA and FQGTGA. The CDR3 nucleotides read TGTGCCAGCAGCTCCTCCCCGGGACAGCCCCAGCATTTT. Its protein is CASSSSPGQPQHF.

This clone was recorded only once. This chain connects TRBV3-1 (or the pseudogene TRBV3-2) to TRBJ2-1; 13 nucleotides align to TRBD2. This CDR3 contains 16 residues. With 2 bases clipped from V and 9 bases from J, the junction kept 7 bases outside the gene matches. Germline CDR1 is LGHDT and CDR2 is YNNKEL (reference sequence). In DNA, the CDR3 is TGTGCCAGCAGCCAATCCGGACTAGCGGGAGTCGGTGAGCAGTTCTTC. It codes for CASSQSGLAGVGEQFF.

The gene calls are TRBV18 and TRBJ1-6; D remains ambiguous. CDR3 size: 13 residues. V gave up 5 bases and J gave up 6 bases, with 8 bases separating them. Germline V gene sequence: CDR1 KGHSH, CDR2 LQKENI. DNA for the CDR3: TGTGCCAGCTCAGCCCCCGTTAATTCACCCCTCCACTTT. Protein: CASSAPVNSPLHF.

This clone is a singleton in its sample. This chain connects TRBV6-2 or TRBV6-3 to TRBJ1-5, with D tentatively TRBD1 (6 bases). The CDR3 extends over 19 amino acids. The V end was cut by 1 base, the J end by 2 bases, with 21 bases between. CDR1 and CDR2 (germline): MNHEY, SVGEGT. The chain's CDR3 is CASSYYLVQGRIGNQPQHF. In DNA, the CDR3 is TGTGCCAGCAGTTACTATTTGGTCCAGGGGAGAATAGGCAATCAGCCCCAGCATTTT.

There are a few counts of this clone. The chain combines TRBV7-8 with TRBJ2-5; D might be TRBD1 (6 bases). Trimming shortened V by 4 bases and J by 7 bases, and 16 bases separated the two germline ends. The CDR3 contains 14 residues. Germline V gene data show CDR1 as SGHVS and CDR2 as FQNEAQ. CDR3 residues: CASSSGQGSWTQYF. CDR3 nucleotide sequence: TGTGCCAGCAGCTCGGGCCAGGGGAGTTGGACCCAGTACTTC.

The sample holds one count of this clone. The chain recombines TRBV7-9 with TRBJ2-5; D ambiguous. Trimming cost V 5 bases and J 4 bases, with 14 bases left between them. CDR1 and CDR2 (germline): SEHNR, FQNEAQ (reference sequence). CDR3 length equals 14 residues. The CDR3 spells CASSPYERGETQYF. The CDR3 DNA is TGTGCCAGCAGCCCCTATGAGCGAGGAGAGACCCAGTACTTC.

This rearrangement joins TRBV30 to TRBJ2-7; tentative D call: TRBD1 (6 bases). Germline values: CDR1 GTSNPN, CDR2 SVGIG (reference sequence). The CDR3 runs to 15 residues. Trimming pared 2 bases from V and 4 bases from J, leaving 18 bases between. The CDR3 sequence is CAWSNPAGVVYEQYF. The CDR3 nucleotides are TGTGCCTGGAGTAATCCGGCAGGGGTAGTATACGAGCAGTACTTC.

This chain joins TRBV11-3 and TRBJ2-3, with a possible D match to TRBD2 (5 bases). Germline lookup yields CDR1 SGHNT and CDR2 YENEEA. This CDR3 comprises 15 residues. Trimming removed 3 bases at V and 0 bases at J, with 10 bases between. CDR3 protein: CASSLTGGSTDTQYF. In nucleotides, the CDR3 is TGTGCCAGCAGCTTGACCGGCGGGAGCACAGATACGCAGTATTTT.

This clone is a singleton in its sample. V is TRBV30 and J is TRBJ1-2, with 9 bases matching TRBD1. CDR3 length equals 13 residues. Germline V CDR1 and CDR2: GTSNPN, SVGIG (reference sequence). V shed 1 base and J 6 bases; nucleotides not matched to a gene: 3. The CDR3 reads CAWSGDRAHGYTF. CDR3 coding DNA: TGTGCCTGGAGTGGGGACAGGGCCCATGGCTACACCTTC.

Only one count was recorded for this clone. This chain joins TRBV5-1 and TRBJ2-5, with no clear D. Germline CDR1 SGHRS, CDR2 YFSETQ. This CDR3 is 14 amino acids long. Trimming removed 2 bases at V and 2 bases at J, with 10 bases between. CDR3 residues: CASSLWDTQETQYF. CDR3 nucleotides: TGCGCCAGCAGCTTATGGGATACACAAGAGACCCAGTACTTC.

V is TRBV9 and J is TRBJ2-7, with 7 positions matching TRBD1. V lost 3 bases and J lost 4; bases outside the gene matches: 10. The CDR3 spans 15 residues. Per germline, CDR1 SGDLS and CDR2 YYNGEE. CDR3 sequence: CASSAGGTDRYEQYF. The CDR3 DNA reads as TGTGCCAGCAGCGCCGGTGGGACAGATAGGTACGAGCAGTACTTC. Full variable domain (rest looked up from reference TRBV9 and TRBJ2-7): DSGVTQTPKHLITATGQRVTLRCSPRSGDLSVYWYQQSLDQGLQFLIQYYNGEERAKGNILERFSAQQFPDLHSELNLSSLELGDSALYFCASSAGGTDRYEQYFGPGTRLTVT.

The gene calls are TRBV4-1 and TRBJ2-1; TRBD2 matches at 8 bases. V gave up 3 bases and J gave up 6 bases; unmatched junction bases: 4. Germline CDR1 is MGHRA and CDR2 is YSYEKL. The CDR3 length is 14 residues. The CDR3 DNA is TGCGCCAGCAGCCACGGACTAGCAGGCAATGAGCAGTTCTTC. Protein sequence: CASSHGLAGNEQFF.

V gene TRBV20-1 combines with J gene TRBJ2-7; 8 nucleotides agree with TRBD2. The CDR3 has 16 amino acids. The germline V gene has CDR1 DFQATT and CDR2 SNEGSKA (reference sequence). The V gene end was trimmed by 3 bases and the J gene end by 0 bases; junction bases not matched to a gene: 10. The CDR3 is CSASARAGERSYEQYF. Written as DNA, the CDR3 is TGCAGTGCTAGTGCTAGAGCGGGAGAACGCTCCTACGAGCAGTACTTC.

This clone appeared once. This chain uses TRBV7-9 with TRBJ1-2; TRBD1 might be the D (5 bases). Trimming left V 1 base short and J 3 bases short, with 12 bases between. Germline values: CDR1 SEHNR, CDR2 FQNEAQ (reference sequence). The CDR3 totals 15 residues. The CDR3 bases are TGTGCCAGCAGCTTAGACGCCAGGGCCTACTATGGCTACACCTTC. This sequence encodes CASSLDARAYYGYTF.

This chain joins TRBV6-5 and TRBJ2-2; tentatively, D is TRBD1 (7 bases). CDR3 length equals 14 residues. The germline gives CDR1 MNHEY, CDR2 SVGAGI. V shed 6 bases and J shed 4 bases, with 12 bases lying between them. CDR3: CASRRQGGTGELFF. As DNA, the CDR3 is TGTGCCAGCAGACGGCAGGGGGGCACCGGGGAGCTGTTTTTT.